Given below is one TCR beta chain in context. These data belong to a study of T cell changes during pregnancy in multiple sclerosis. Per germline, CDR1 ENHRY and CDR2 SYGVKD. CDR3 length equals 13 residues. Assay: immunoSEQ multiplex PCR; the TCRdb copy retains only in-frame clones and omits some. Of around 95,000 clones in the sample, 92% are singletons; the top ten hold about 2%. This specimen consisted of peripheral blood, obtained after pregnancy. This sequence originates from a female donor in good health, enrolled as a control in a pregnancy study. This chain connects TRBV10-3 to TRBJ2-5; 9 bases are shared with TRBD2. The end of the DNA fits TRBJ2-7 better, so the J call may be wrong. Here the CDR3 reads CAIGGGGSYEQYF. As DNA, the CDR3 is TGTGCCATAGGCGGGGGGGGCTCCTACGAGCAGTACTTC.